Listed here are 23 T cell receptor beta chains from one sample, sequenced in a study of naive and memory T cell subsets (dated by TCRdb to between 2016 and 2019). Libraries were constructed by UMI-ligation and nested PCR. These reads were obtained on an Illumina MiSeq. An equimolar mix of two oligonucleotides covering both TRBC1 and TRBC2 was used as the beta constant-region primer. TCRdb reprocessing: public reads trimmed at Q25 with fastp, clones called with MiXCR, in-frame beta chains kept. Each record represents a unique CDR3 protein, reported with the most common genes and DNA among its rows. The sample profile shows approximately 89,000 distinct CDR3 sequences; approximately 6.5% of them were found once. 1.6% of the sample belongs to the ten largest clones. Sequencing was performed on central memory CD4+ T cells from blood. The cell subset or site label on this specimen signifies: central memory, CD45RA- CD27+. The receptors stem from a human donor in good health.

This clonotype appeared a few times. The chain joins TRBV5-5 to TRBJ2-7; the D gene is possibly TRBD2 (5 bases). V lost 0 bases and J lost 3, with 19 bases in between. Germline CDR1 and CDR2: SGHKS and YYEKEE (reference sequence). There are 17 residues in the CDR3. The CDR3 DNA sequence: TGTGCCAGCAGCTTGGAAGCGGACTCCCTGTCGGTCTACGAGCAGTACTTC. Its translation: CASSLEADSLSVYEQYF.

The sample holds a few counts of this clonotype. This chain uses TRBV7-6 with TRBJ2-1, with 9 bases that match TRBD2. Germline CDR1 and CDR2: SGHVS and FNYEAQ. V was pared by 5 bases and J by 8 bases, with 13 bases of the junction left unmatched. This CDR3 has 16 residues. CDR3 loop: CASSRLPRGGVDEQFF. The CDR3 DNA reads TGTGCCAGCAGCCGCCTCCCCCGCGGGGGGGTCGATGAGCAGTTCTTC.

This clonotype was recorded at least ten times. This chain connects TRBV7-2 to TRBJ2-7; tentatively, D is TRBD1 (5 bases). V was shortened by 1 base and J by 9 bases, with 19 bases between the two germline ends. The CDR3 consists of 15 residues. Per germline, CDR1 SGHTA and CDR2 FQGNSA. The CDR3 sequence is CASSLGAVRQLGQYF. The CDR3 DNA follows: TGTGCCAGCAGCTTAGGGGCGGTCCGACAGCTTGGGCAGTACTTC.

The CDR3 sequence is CAWGLAGSTDTQYF. CDR3 DNA: TGTGCCTGGGGACTAGCGGGATCCACAGATACGCAGTATTTT. The chain has TRBV30 and TRBJ2-3; 12 bases map to TRBD2. The CDR3 covers 14 residues. Germline trimming cut 5 bases from V and 2 bases from J; bases unmatched to any gene: 2. Germline loops: CDR1 GTSNPN, CDR2 SVGIG (reference sequence).

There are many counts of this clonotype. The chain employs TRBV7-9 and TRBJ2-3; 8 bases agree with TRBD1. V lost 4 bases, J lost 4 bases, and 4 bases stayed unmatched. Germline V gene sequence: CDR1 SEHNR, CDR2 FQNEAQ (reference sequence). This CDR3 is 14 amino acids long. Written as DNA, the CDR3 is TGTGCCAGCAGCTCCACGGACAGGGCAGATACGCAGTATTTT. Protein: CASSSTDRADTQYF. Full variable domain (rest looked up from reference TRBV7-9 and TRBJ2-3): DTGVSQNPRHKITKRGQNVTFRCDPISEHNRLYWYRQTLGQGPEFLTYFQNEAQLEKSRLLSDRFSAERPKGSFSTLEIQRTEQGDSAMYLCASSSTDRADTQYFGPGTRLTVL.

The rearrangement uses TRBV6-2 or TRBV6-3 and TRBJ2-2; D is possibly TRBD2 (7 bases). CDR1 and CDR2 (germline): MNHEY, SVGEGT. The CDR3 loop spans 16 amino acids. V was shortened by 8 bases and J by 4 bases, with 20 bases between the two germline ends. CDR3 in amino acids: CASSRGAQVRTGELFF. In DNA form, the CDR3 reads TGTGCCAGCTCCCGGGGGGCCCAGGTCCGCACCGGGGAGCTGTTTTTT.

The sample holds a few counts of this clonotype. The CDR3 region has the DNA TGTGCCAGCACCCCGGGGACTAGCAGGGCGGATACGCAGTATTTT. It encodes CASTPGTSRADTQYF. The rearrangement joins TRBV28 to TRBJ2-3; 9 positions agree with TRBD2. CDR3 length: 15 amino acids. Unmatched junction bases numbered 11, after V lost 7 bases and J lost 6 bases. CDR1 is MDHEN and CDR2 is SYDVKM in the germline V gene.

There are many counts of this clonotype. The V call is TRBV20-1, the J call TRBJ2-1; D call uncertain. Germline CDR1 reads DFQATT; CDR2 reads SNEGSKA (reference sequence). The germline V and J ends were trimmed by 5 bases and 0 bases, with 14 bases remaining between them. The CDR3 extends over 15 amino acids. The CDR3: CSAARDGRSYNEQFF. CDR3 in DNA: TGCAGTGCTGCCCGAGACGGCCGCTCCTACAATGAGCAGTTCTTC.

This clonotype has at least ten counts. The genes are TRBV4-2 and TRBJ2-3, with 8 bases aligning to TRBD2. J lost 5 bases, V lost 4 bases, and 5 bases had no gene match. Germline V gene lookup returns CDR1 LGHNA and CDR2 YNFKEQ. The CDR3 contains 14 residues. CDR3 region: CASSPAGARDTQYF. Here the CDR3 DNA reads TGTGCCAGCAGCCCAGCGGGAGCAAGAGATACGCAGTATTTT.

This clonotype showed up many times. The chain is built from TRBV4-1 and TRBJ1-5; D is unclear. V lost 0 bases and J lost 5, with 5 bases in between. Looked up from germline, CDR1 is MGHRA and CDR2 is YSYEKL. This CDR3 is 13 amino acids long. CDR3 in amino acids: CASSQDLDQPQHF. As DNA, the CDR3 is TGCGCCAGCAGCCAAGATCTGGATCAGCCCCAGCATTTT.

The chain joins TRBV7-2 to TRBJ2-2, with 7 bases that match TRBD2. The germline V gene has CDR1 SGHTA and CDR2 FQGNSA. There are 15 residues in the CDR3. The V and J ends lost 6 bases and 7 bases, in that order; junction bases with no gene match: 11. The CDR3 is CASRKGGPANGELFF. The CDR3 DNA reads TGTGCCAGCAGAAAGGGAGGGCCGGCGAACGGGGAGCTGTTTTTT. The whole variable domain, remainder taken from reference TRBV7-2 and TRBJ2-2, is GAGVSQSPSNKVTEKGKDVELRCDPISGHTALYWYRQSLGQGLEFLIYFQGNSAPDKSGLPSDRFSAERTGGSVSTLTIQRTQQEDSAVYLCASRKGGPANGELFFGEGSRLTVL.

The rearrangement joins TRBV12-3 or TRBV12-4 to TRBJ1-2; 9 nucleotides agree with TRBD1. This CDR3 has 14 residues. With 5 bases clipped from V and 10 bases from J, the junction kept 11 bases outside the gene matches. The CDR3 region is CASSKNTGGRDYTF. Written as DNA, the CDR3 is TGTGCCAGCAGTAAAAACACAGGGGGCCGAGACTACACCTTC.

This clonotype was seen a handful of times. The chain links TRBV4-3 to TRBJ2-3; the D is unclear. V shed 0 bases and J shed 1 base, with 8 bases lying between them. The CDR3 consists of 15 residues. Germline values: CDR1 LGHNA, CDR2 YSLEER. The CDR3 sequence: CASSQDRERTDTQYF. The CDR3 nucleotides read TGCGCCAGCAGCCAAGATCGTGAGCGCACAGATACGCAGTATTTT.

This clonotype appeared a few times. The CDR3 nucleotides read TGTGCCAGCAGCTTACAGCGGGGCCCTAACTATGGCTACACCTTC. Translation gives CASSLQRGPNYGYTF. J is TRBJ1-2 and V is TRBV7-9, with a possible D match to TRBD1 (5 bases). Germline V gene sequence: CDR1 SEHNR, CDR2 FQNEAQ (reference sequence). Trimming removed 2 bases at V and 0 bases at J, with 10 bases between. CDR3 length equals 15 residues.

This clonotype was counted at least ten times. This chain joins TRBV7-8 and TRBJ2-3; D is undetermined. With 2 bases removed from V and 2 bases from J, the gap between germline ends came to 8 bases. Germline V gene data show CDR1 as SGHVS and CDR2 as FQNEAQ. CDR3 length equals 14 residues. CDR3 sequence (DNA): TGTGCCAGCAGCTTACTGCGGTCCACAGATACGCAGTATTTT. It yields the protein CASSLLRSTDTQYF.

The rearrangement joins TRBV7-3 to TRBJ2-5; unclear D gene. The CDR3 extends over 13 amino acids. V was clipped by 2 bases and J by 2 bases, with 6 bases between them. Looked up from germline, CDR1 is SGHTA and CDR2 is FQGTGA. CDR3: CASSLSRQETQYF. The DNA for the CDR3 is TGTGCCAGCAGCTTATCTAGACAAGAGACCCAGTACTTC.

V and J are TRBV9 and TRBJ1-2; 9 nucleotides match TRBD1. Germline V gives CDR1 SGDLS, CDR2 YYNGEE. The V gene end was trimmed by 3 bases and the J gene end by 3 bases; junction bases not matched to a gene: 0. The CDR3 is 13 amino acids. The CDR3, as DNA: TGTGCCAGCAGCGGACAGGGGGACTATGGCTACACCTTC. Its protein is CASSGQGDYGYTF.

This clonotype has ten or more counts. The CDR3 sequence: CASSPNTGPTDTQYF. The CDR3 DNA reads TGTGCCAGCTCCCCAAACACGGGCCCCACAGATACGCAGTATTTT. This chain connects TRBV18 to TRBJ2-3; no clear D gene. The germline CDR1 and CDR2 sequences are KGHSH and LQKENI. Trimming pared 6 bases from V and 2 bases from J, leaving 15 bases between. The CDR3 has 15 residues.

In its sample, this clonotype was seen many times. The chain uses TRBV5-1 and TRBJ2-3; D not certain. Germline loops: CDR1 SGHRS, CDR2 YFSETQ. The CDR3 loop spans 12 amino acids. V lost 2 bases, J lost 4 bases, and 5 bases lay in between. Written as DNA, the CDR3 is TGCGCCAGCAGCTTTGGGTCAGATACGCAGTATTTT. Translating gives CASSFGSDTQYF.

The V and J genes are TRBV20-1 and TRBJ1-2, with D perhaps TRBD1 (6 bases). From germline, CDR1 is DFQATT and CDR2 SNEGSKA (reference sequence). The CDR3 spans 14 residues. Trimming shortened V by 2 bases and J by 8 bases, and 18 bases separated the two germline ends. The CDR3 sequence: CSARTQGTIQGYTF. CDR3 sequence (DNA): TGCAGTGCTAGAACCCAGGGGACCATCCAGGGCTACACCTTC.

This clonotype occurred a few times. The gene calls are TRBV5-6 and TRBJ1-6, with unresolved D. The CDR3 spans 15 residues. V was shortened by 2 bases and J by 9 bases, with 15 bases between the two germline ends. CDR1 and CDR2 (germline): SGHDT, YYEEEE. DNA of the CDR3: TGTGCCAGCAGCTTCTACGATAGGCGGGGTTCACCCCTCCACTTT. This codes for CASSFYDRRGSPLHF.

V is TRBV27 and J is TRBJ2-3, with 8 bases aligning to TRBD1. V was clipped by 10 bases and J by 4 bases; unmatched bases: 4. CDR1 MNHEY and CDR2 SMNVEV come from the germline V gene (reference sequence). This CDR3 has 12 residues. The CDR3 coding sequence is TGTGCCACCAAGGACAGGGCAGATACGCAGTATTTT. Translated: CATKDRADTQYF.

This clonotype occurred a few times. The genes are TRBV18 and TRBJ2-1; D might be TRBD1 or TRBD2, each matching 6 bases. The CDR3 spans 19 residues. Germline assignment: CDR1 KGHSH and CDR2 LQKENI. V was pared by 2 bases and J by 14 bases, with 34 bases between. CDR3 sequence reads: CASSPTGQIGLGGGGTEFF. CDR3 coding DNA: TGTGCCAGCTCACCAACCGGACAGATAGGACTTGGTGGGGGCGGGACGGAGTTCTTC.